The text below deals with one TCR beta chain. The antigen remains undetermined. Repertoires were generated with immunoSEQ multiplex PCR, while TCRdb's copy carries only in-frame clones and drops some. The data contain more than 70,000 clones, 81% of them seen just once; the ten biggest clones take up 5%. The CDR3 has 15 residues. V dropped 0 bases and J dropped 10 bases, with 17 bases sitting between them. Looked up from germline, CDR1 is SGHRS and CDR2 is YFSETQ. The sample belongs to a study of OX40 agonist ivuxolimab in advanced cancers. Study overall: The dose-escalation cohort had hepatocellular carcinoma, melanoma, renal cell or head and neck cancer. Overall study results and limits: Determination of antigen specificity was not performed for the expanded peripheral T cells. CD8+ T cells were the subset that, on average, had more expanded clones than CD4+.

The V gene is TRBV5-1, the J gene TRBJ2-1; TRBD1 might be the D (5 bases). The sample here was CD4+ or CD8+ T cells sorted from blood, taken in a trial of the OX40 agonist ivuxolimab. This TCR derives from an adult with an advanced solid tumor such as melanoma, head and neck, liver or kidney cancer. DNA of the CDR3: TGCGCCAGCAGCTTGGCGACCTCCACAGGTAACGAGCAGTTCTTC. Its translation is CASSLATSTGNEQFF.